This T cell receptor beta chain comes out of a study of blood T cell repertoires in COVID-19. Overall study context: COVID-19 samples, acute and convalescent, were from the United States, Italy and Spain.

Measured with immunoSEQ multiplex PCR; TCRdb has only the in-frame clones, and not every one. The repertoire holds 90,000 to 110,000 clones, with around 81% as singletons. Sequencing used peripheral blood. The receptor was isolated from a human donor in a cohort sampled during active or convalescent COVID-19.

CDR3 bases: TGTGCCAGCAGTCCCACGCACCGGAATGAGCAGTTCTTC. Amino acids: CASSPTHRNEQFF. The chain is built from TRBV5-6 and TRBJ2-1; no clear D. The germline CDR1 and CDR2 sequences are SGHDT and YYEEEE. V dropped 5 bases and J dropped 7 bases, with 13 bases sitting between them. The length of the CDR3 is 13 residues.